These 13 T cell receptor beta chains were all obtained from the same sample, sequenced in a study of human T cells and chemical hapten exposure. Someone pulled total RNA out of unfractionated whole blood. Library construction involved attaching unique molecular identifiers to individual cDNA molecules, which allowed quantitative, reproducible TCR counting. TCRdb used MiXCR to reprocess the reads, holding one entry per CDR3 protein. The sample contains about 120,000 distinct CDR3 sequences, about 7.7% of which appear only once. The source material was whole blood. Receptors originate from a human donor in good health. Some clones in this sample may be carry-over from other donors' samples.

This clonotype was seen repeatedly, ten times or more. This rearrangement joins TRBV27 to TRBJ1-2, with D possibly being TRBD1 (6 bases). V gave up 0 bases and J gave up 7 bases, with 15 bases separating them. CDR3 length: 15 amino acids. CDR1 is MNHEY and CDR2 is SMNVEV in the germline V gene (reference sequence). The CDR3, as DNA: TGTGCCAGCAGTTTATCATCCGGGGGCATCGGTGGCTACACCTTC. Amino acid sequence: CASSLSSGGIGGYTF.

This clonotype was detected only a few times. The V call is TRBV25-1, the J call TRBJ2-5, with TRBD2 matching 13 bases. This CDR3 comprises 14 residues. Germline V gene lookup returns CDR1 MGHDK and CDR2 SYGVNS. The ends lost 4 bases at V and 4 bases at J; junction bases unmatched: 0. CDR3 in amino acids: CASSGLAGGETQYF. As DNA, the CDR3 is TGTGCCAGCAGTGGACTAGCGGGAGGAGAGACCCAGTACTTC. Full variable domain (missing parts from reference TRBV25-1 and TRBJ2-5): EADIYQTPRYLVIGTGKKITLECSQTMGHDKMYWYQQDPGMELHLIHYSYGVNSTEKGDLSSESTVSRIRTEHFPLTLESARPSHTSQYLCASSGLAGGETQYFGPGTRLLVL.

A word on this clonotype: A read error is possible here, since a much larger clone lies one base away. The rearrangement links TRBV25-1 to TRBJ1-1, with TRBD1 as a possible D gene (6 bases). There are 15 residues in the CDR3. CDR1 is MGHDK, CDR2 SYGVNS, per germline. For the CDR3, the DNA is TGTGCCAGCACTGAATTTCGGGGGGCAAGCACTGAAGCTTTCTTT. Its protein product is CASTEFRGASTEAFF.

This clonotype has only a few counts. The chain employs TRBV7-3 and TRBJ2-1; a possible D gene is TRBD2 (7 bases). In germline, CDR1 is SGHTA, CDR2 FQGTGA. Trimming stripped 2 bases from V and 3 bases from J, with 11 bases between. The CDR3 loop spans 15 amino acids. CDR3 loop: CASSLVGGHYNEQFF. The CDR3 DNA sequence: TGTGCCAGCAGCTTAGTGGGGGGGCACTACAATGAGCAGTTCTTC.

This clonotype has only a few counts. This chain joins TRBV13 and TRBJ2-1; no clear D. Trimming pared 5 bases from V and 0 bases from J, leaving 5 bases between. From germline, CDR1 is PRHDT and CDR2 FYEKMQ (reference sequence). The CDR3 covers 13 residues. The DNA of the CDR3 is TGTGCCAGCAGCATGAGCTCCTACAATGAGCAGTTCTTC. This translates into CASSMSSYNEQFF.

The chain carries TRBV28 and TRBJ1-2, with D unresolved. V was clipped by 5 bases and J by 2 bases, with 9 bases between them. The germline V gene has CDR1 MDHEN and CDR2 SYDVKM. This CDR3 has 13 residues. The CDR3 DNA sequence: TGTGCCAGCAGTGAACAGAAGAACTATGGCTACACCTTC. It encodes CASSEQKNYGYTF.

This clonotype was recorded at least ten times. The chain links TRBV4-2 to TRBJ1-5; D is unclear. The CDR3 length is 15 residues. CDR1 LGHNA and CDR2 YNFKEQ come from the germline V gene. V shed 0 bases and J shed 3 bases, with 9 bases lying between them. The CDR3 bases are TGTGCCAGCAGCCAAGAGGCGGTTGACAATCAGCCCCAGCATTTT. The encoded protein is CASSQEAVDNQPQHF.

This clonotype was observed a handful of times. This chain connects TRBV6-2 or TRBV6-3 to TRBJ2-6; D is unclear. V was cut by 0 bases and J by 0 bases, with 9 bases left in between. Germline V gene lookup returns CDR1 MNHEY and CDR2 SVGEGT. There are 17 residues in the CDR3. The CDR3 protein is CASSYSIRVSGANVLTF. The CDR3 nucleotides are TGTGCCAGCAGTTACTCGATACGTGTCTCTGGGGCCAACGTCCTGACTTTC.

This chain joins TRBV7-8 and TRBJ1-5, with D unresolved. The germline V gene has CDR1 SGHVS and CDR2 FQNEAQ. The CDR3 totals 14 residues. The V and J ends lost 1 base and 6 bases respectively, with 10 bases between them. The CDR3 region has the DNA TGTGCCAGCAGCTTAGAAGAGGGTTCTCAGCCCCAGCATTTT. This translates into CASSLEEGSQPQHF.

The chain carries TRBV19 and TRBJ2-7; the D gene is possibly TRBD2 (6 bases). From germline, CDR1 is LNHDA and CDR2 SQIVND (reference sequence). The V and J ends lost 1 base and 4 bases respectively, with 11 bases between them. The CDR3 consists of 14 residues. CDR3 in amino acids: CASSIVAGRYEQYF. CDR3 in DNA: TGTGCCAGTAGTATAGTGGCGGGACGGTACGAGCAGTACTTC.

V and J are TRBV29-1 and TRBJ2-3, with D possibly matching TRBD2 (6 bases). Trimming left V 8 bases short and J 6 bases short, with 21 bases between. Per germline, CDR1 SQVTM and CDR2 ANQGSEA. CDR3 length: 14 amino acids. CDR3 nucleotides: TGCAGCTTTCTTGCGGAGGGTCCGTCGGATACGCAGTATTTT. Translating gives CSFLAEGPSDTQYF.

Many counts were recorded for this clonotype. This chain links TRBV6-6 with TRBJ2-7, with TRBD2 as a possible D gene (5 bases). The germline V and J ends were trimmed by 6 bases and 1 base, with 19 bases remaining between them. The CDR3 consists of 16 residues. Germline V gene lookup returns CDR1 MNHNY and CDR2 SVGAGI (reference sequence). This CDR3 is CASSHARGLQSYEQYF. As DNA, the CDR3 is TGTGCCAGCAGCCATGCAAGAGGGCTCCAGTCCTACGAGCAGTACTTC.

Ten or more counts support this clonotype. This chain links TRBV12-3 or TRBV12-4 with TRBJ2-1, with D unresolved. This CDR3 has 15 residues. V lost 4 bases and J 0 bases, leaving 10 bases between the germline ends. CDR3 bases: TGTGCCAGCAGTTCCGGGCCTTCCTCCTACAATGAGCAGTTCTTC. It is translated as CASSSGPSSYNEQFF.